A single sample gave rise to the 24 T cell receptor beta chains below, sequenced in a study of radiotherapy plus CTLA-4 blockade in lung cancer. Some clones are missing from TCRdb's copy, which holds only in-frame ones; the method was immunoSEQ multiplex PCR. This sample has about 90,000 clones, with around four fifths found just once. The input for sequencing was peripheral blood, taken from a patient treated with radiotherapy plus ipilimumab. These receptors originate from a human donor with non-small cell lung cancer that progressed on radiotherapy plus ipilimumab.

CDR3 amino acids: CASSQRGHYGYTF. The CDR3 DNA follows: TGTGCCAGCAGCCAAAGGGGCCACTATGGCTACACCTTC. The chain is built from TRBV14 and TRBJ1-2; D may be TRBD1 (5 bases). The germline V gene encodes CDR1 SGHDN and CDR2 FVKESK. The CDR3 runs to 13 residues. V was shortened by 2 bases and J by 3 bases, with 7 bases between the two germline ends.

V is TRBV5-6 and J is TRBJ1-2; no reliable D call. The germline V and J ends were trimmed by 1 base and 6 bases, with 7 bases remaining between them. This CDR3 has 12 residues. Germline V gene data show CDR1 as SGHDT and CDR2 as YYEEEE. The CDR3 spells CASSLRGDGYTF. DNA for the CDR3: TGTGCCAGCAGCTTGCGGGGTGATGGCTACACCTTC.

In its sample, this clone was seen once. The chain couples TRBV7-2 to TRBJ2-5; 8 bases match TRBD1. The CDR3 runs to 17 residues. Germline assignment: CDR1 SGHTA and CDR2 FQGNSA. The trim removed 0 bases at V and 7 bases at J, leaving 13 bases unmatched. CDR3 in amino acids: CASSLAQTGGGMTTQYF. In DNA, the CDR3 is TGTGCCAGCAGCTTAGCGCAAACAGGGGGTGGGATGACGACCCAGTACTTC.

The chain has TRBV6-5 and TRBJ2-6; the D is unclear. CDR3 length: 14 residues. V lost 6 bases and J 1 base, leaving 7 bases between the germline ends. Per the germline V gene, CDR1 is MNHEY and CDR2 is SVGAGI. CDR3 nucleotide sequence: TGTGCCAGCAGGCCTTTTTCTGGGGCCAACGTCCTGACTTTC. Amino acid sequence: CASRPFSGANVLTF.

The chain couples TRBV18 to TRBJ2-7; possible D gene TRBD2, 6 bases. The V gene's germline CDR1 is KGHSH and CDR2 LQKENI. Trimming left V 1 base short and J 7 bases short, with 14 bases between. The CDR3 covers 14 residues. CDR3 sequence reads: CASSPLADSGEQYF. The CDR3 coding sequence is TGTGCCAGCTCACCACTAGCGGACTCGGGTGAGCAGTACTTC.

V gene TRBV10-3 combines with J gene TRBJ2-6; TRBD1 might be the D (6 bases). CDR1 and CDR2 from the germline V gene are ENHRY and SYGVKD. Trimming shortened V by 4 bases and J by 3 bases, and 13 bases separated the two germline ends. The CDR3 is 16 residues long. CDR3: CAISVNRADGANVLTF. The CDR3 coding sequence is TGTGCCATCAGTGTTAACAGGGCTGATGGGGCCAACGTCCTGACTTTC.

The chain links TRBV11-2 to TRBJ2-1; no definite D call. V was cut by 5 bases and J by 12 bases, with 11 bases left in between. The CDR3 is 11 amino acids. Germline CDR1 reads SGHAT; CDR2 reads FQNNGV. CDR3 nucleotide sequence: TGTGCCAGCAGCCCTGCAATTGGGCAGTTCTTC. This sequence encodes CASSPAIGQFF.

This clone was seen a few times. V is TRBV5-4 and J is TRBJ1-2; 7 nucleotides match TRBD1. The CDR3 consists of 14 residues. Germline-derived CDR1 and CDR2 are SGHNT and YYREEE (reference sequence). The trim removed 4 bases at V and 4 bases at J, leaving 7 bases unmatched. Here the CDR3 reads CASSPTGSGYGYTF. For the CDR3, the DNA is TGTGCCAGCAGCCCGACAGGGTCTGGCTATGGCTACACCTTC.

The sample holds one count of this clone. The V gene is TRBV5-1, the J gene TRBJ1-1; D remains unclear. The CDR3 length is 14 residues. CDR1 and CDR2 (germline): SGHRS, YFSETQ. V was cut by 4 bases and J by 2 bases, with 12 bases left in between. The CDR3 DNA reads as TGCGCCAGCAGCCGCGGGGAGTTAAACACTGAAGCTTTCTTT. Its translation is CASSRGELNTEAFF.

The J gene is TRBJ1-1, the V gene TRBV4-1; D perhaps matches TRBD1 (5 bases). This CDR3 has 13 amino acids. From germline, CDR1 is MGHRA and CDR2 YSYEKL. V shed 1 base and J shed 3 bases, with 6 bases lying between them. The CDR3 is CASSQAGYTEAFF. In DNA form, the CDR3 reads TGCGCCAGCAGCCAAGCAGGGTACACTGAAGCTTTCTTT.

The chain joins TRBV7-9 to TRBJ2-7; TRBD2 matches 7 bases. Trimming at V came to 1 base and at J to 1 base, leaving 4 bases not matched to a gene. The CDR3 length is 15 residues. Germline lookup yields CDR1 SEHNR and CDR2 FQNEAQ (reference sequence). The CDR3 coding sequence is TGTGCCAGCAGCTTAGGCCTAGCGGTTTCCTACGAGCAGTACTTC. Amino acids: CASSLGLAVSYEQYF. Complete variable domain (other parts from reference TRBV7-9 and TRBJ2-7): DTGVSQNPRHKITKRGQNVTFRCDPISEHNRLYWYRQTLGQGPEFLTYFQNEAQLEKSRLLSDRFSAERPKGSFSTLEIQRTEQGDSAMYLCASSLGLAVSYEQYFGPGTRLTVT.

The chain carries TRBV7-2 and TRBJ2-7; D is undetermined. The CDR3 consists of 12 residues. V lost 5 bases to trimming and J lost 5 bases, with 10 bases between them. Germline V lookup: CDR1 SGHTA, CDR2 FQGNSA. CDR3 bases: TGTGCCAGCAGCCCCCCGGGTGACGAGCAGTACTTC. It is translated as CASSPPGDEQYF.

Comments on this clone: This CDR3 is missing its conserved last phenylalanine or tryptophan, likely due to a read error. The DNA is left out, because the CDR3 cannot be placed on it with certainty; the CDR3 is given as TCRdb lists it. The V and J genes are TRBV21-1 and TRBJ1-2; whether TRBD1, the table's D call, matches the DNA was not checked. TRBV21-1 has pseudogene status. The CDR3 contains 11 residues when both ends are counted. CDR3 in amino acids: CASSKHASGQA.

This chain joins TRBV9 and TRBJ2-2, with D hard to call. CDR3 length: 14 amino acids. Germline CDR1 and CDR2: SGDLS and YYNGEE. V was clipped by 0 bases and J by 7 bases, with 10 bases between them. The CDR3 is CASSVEGWGGELFF. In DNA, the CDR3 is TGTGCCAGCAGCGTAGAAGGGTGGGGCGGGGAGCTGTTTTTT. The full variable domain, in which reference TRBV9 and TRBJ2-2 provide the parts outside the CDR3, is DSGVTQTPKHLITATGQRVTLRCSPRSGDLSVYWYQQSLDQGLQFLIQYYNGEERAKGNILERFSAQQFPDLHSELNLSSLELGDSALYFCASSVEGWGGELFFGEGSRLTVL.

The sample holds one count of this clone. The chain recombines TRBV5-1 with TRBJ2-2, with D hard to call. From germline, CDR1 is SGHRS and CDR2 YFSETQ. This CDR3 has 14 amino acids. Trimming took off 4 bases at V and 1 base at J, with 8 bases between the two ends. CDR3 amino acids: CASSPIENTGELFF. As DNA, the CDR3 is TGCGCCAGCAGCCCTATTGAGAACACCGGGGAGCTGTTTTTT. Complete variable domain (other parts from reference TRBV5-1 and TRBJ2-2): KAGVTQTPRYLIKTRGQQVTLSCSPISGHRSVSWYQQTPGQGLQFLFEYFSETQRNKGNFPGRFSGRQFSNSRSEMNVSTLELGDSALYLCASSPIENTGELFFGEGSRLTVL.

For the CDR3, the DNA is TGTGCCAGCAGGGACAGGACGAACACCGGGGAGCTGTTTTTT. Translated, it gives CASRDRTNTGELFF. This chain links TRBV6-5 with TRBJ2-2; 7 nucleotides line up with TRBD1. The CDR3 is made up of 14 amino acids. The germline gives CDR1 MNHEY, CDR2 SVGAGI. The V segment lost 6 bases and the J segment 0 bases; nucleotides outside the gene matches: 1.

The chain employs TRBV19 and TRBJ1-2; TRBD1 agrees at 9 bases. The CDR3 is made up of 14 amino acids. Per germline, CDR1 LNHDA and CDR2 SQIVND (reference sequence). V gave up 8 bases and J gave up 4 bases; unmatched junction bases: 8. CDR3 amino acids: CASLTGGLGYGYTF. CDR3 coding DNA: TGTGCCAGTCTTACAGGGGGCCTAGGCTATGGCTACACCTTC.

This chain connects TRBV11-3 to TRBJ1-4; D unclear. Germline V gene lookup returns CDR1 SGHNT and CDR2 YENEEA. The CDR3 spans 12 residues. Trimming took off 4 bases at V and 7 bases at J, with 7 bases between the two ends. The CDR3 here is CASSSFGEKLFF. DNA for the CDR3: TGTGCCAGCAGCTCATTTGGTGAAAAACTGTTTTTT.

This chain joins TRBV7-2 and TRBJ2-7, with D uncertain. Deletions cut 4 bases from V and 7 bases from J, with 8 bases between. The CDR3 has 11 amino acids. Germline assignment: CDR1 SGHTA and CDR2 FQGNSA. The CDR3 loop reads CASSSSREQYF. Here the CDR3 DNA reads TGTGCCAGCAGCTCCTCAAGGGAGCAGTACTTC. The whole variable domain, remainder taken from reference TRBV7-2 and TRBJ2-7, is GAGVSQSPSNKVTEKGKDVELRCDPISGHTALYWYRQSLGQGLEFLIYFQGNSAPDKSGLPSDRFSAERTGGSVSTLTIQRTQQEDSAVYLCASSSSREQYFGPGTRLTVT.

The J gene is TRBJ1-3, the V gene TRBV28; 8 nucleotides line up with TRBD1. There are 14 residues in the CDR3. Germline values: CDR1 MDHEN, CDR2 SYDVKM. V lost 6 bases and J lost 4; bases outside the gene matches: 5. Written as DNA, the CDR3 is TGTGCCAGCAGAACGACAGGGGTCGGAAACACCATATATTTT. Its translation: CASRTTGVGNTIYF. Combining the CDR3 with reference TRBV28 and TRBJ1-3 gives the whole variable domain DVKVTQSSRYLVKRTGEKVFLECVQDMDHENMFWYRQDPGLGLRLIYFSYDVKMKEKGDIPEGYSVSREKKERFSLILESASTNQTSMYLCASRTTGVGNTIYFGEGSWLTVV.

The chain employs TRBV27 and TRBJ1-3; 9 bases align to TRBD1. The germline V gene has CDR1 MNHEY and CDR2 SMNVEV (reference sequence). CDR3 length: 17 residues. J lost 2 bases, V lost 1 base, and 6 bases had no gene match. The CDR3 DNA is TGTGCCAGCAGTTTATTTGGGACAGGGTGGGCTGGAAACACCATATATTTT. Its translation: CASSLFGTGWAGNTIYF.

The chain links TRBV19 to TRBJ2-7, with D maybe TRBD1 (7 bases). The V gene's germline CDR1 is LNHDA and CDR2 SQIVND (reference sequence). The V and J ends lost 5 bases and 3 bases respectively, with 11 bases between them. The CDR3 spans 13 residues. CDR3 DNA sequence: TGTGCCAGTAGTGCGGGACAGAACTACGAGCAGTACTTC. Its protein product is CASSAGQNYEQYF.

This sequence joins TRBV7-2 and TRBJ2-5, with TRBD1 matching over 8 bases. The CDR3 sequence is 16 residues long. Germline V gene data show CDR1 as SGHTA and CDR2 as FQGNSA. J was trimmed by 1 base and V by 1 base; bases with no gene match: 5. The CDR3 protein is CASSLVQGGSQETQYF. CDR3 nucleotide sequence: TGTGCCAGCAGCTTAGTACAGGGGGGCAGCCAAGAGACCCAGTACTTC.

The V call is TRBV5-6, the J call TRBJ2-3, with D hard to call. Germline V gene data show CDR1 as SGHDT and CDR2 as YYEEEE. V was shortened by 0 bases and J by 9 bases, with 8 bases between the two germline ends. This CDR3 has 12 residues. Here the CDR3 DNA reads TGTGCCAGCAGCTTGGAGAGCAGCACGCAGTATTTT. Protein sequence: CASSLESSTQYF.